The TCR beta chain under discussion was sequenced for a study of chemoradiotherapy in HPV16-positive cancers. At the level of the study: Candidate HPV-specific T-cell clones and common TCR motifs came from functional assays in a couple of HPV16-positive patients.

Produced via immunoSEQ multiplex PCR; TCRdb's table is partial and in-frame only. The table records roughly 32,000 clones, roughly nine tenths of them present only once. CDR1 SGHTS and CDR2 YDEGEE come from the germline V gene. The junction had 5 bases not matched to a gene; V was cut back by 0 bases and J by 7 bases. The CDR3 has 14 amino acids. Comment on this clone: Its matching antigen is unknown.

Findings and caveats of the study: HPV-responsive T-cell expansion during chemoradiotherapy was linked to improved recurrence-free survival in HPV16-positive patients. Candidate HPV-specific clones and E7-related TCR motifs grew in tumor during treatment.

This chain links TRBV5-8 with TRBJ1-2; 8 bases are a match to TRBD1. The clonotype originates from a human donor with HPV-associated anogenital cancer. The sample was blood, taken from a patient who underwent chemoradiotherapy. CDR3: CASSLGQGTVGYTF. CDR3 bases: TGTGCCAGCAGCTTGGGACAGGGGACGGTTGGCTACACCTTC. The variable domain in full, completed from reference TRBV5-8 and TRBJ1-2, reads EAGVTQSPTHLIKTRGQQATLRCSPISGHTSVYWYQQALGLGLQFLLWYDEGEERNRGNFPPRFSGRQFPNYSSELNVNALELEDSALYLCASSLGQGTVGYTFGSGTRLTVV.